This entry describes one TCR beta chain. Sequencing used immunoSEQ multiplex PCR; TCRdb keeps in-frame clones, though not all of them. In the table there are some 96,000 clones, around 93% of which are singletons. This record belongs to a study of OX40 agonist ivuxolimab in advanced cancers. This CDR3 comprises 13 residues. Trimming took 5 bases from V and 7 from J, leaving 15 bases between them. The germline gives CDR1 LGHNA, CDR2 YNFKEQ. The chain carries TRBV4-2 and TRBJ2-7; D might be TRBD1 (6 bases). This receptor was taken from an adult with an advanced solid tumor such as melanoma, head and neck, liver or kidney cancer. The source material was CD4+ or CD8+ T cells sorted from blood, sampled in a trial of the OX40 agonist ivuxolimab. Written as DNA, the CDR3 is TGTGCCAGCAGCTTTCACAGGGCGAGGGAGCAGTACTTC. Protein sequence: CASSFHRAREQYF.